Here is one TCR beta chain with its context. This receptor's antigen is unknown. The input lacks base qualities; no much larger clone sits a single base away. Each donor gave one peripheral blood draw, roughly 110 mL on average, collected into heparinised tubes. A BD FACSAria II and a panel including CD45RO, CCR7, CD25, CD127, CD95 and CD27 were used to sort naive, central memory, regulatory and stem cell-like memory CD4+ T cells. All sorted populations exceeded 95% purity. Right away, PBMCs were isolated by Lymphoprep density gradient centrifugation and were stained directly, with no culture step. To minimize batch effects, samples were stained and sorted in pairs, one healthy donor with one patient per experiment. The CDR3 has 15 amino acids, counting the end cysteine and phenylalanine. The entry retains the CDR3 DNA only, 45 bases that are in frame from base 1. V loses 3 bases of germline sequence and J loses 1 base, and the interval between the two ends is 11 bases. CDR1 and CDR2 (SGHTA, FQGNSA) derive from the germline V gene.

The entire amount of isolated RNA was reverse transcribed using the High Capacity cDNA Reverse Transcription Kit, so the sequenced TCRB transcripts were expressed ones. Naive, central memory and regulatory T cell samples underwent deep immunoSEQ sequencing, averaging around 4 million total reads per sample. Sorted cells were lysed in RLT buffer and RNA was extracted with DNase-treated RNeasy Micro or Mini kits, depending on cell number. Each cell subset was processed on its own to prevent cross-contamination, while patient and healthy donor samples were processed together. TCRB sequences were amplified from cDNA with the immunoSEQ multiplex PCR, producing 87-bp fragments spanning the CDR3 region. The amplicons were sequenced using the Illumina HiSeq platform. The published analysis was carried out like this. PCR bias was computationally corrected using synthetic template baselines, reads within Hamming distance 2 were collapsed, and singletons that could not be merged were discarded. By aligning reads against IMGT, V, D and J genes, CDR3 length, and insertions or deletions at six rearrangement sites were assigned. Clonotype counts were normalized to sorted cell number within each subset before computing true diversity and Gini coefficients with the tcR R package. Repertoire sharing was quantified using the overlap coefficient calculated on TCRB nucleotide sequences. Out-of-frame TCRB sequences from naive cells were analyzed to stand in for the pre-selection repertoire. TCRdb obtained this table from immuneACCESS and retained in-frame rearrangements with V and J assigned. These tables miss some clones; where compared with another copy, unresolved V genes account for less than half of the shortfall, and the remainder is unexplained. V and J calls and clone size are given by that table; D and trimming were obtained from the DNA. This sample gives 860,000 or so clones in total; 15% to 20% of them show up just once. 0.02% to 0.025% of the sample goes to the ten largest clones.

This sample was included in a study of beta chain features in type 1 diabetes (dated by TCRdb to 2016 to 2018). Background for the entire study: Patients and healthy donors did not differ in mean age, gender distribution, total cell number or subset yield. A total of 107,917,701 sorted cells were examined across all samples, and the number of cells per subset was strongly correlated with RNA yield. Whereas all 30 or so donors provided naive and central memory subsets, regulatory and stem cell-like memory subsets were isolated from just 8 patients and roughly eight healthy donors. In the study, recently diagnosed type 1 diabetes patients and matched healthy donors were compared on the TCRB repertoires of their sorted circulating CD4+ T cell subsets. Study-wide conclusions, independent of this receptor: Because cDNA rather than genomic DNA was sequenced, highly expressing activated cells could have been over-represented, although no difference in activation and CD3 levels was found between groups. Shorter templates might have been favored by PCR, but patient and control samples were amplified and corrected together, so both groups would have been affected equally by any skew. Only small numbers of individuals were included in the HLA sub-analyses, which left unresolved whether HLA type had any influence on TCRB rearrangement. Naive, central memory and regulatory TCRB repertoires appeared more similar among patients than among healthy donors. In all four CD4+ subsets, TCRB CDR3 length was moderately but significantly shorter in type 1 diabetes patients. At VDJ recombination sites, patients with type 1 diabetes made fewer insertions and deleted more nucleotides, a pattern implying thymic rearrangement abnormalities.

Sequencing input: naive CD4+ T cells from blood. In the paper's terms, the cell subset or site label means: true naive CD4+ T cells. The chain employs TRBV7-2 and TRBJ2-3; the D gene remains uncertain. The TCR originated in a young woman in good health. The DNA reads as follows: TGTGCCAGCAGCTTTGGCGGATGGGGCACAGATACGCAGTATTTT. The resulting protein is CASSFGGWGTDTQYF.